This entry describes one T cell receptor (beta chain). Its specificity is not known. The sample originates from a study of cytomegalovirus exposure and HLA in healthy donors. Study-wide findings and caveats: Beyond CMV serostatus, there was no information to go on about immune exposure. TCR beta V- and J-gene trimming was later associated with a missense DCLRE1C variant. Reportedly, cytomegalovirus status was diagnosed with high sensitivity and specificity. HLA allele associations emerged for 16,951 TCR beta sequences in a later analysis, at 0.05 false discovery rate.

It was with 60 Vbeta and 13 Jbeta primers that the PCR ran. Assay: immunoSEQ multiplex PCR; the TCRdb copy retains only in-frame clones and omits some. The table has more than 85,000 clones, 70% to 75% seen once. Trimming pared 6 bases from V and 1 base from J, leaving 15 bases between. The CDR3 is made up of 15 amino acids. Germline values: CDR1 MNHEY, CDR2 SVGAGI. The sample was PBMCs. The sequence was collected from a man aged 40-55 years in good health and CMV-seronegative. This chain links TRBV6-5 with TRBJ1-1; D uncertain. In nucleotides, the CDR3 is TGTGCCAGCAGCGCCCCCGCCGGTAAGAACACTGAAGCTTTCTTT. It specifies CASSAPAGKNTEAFF.